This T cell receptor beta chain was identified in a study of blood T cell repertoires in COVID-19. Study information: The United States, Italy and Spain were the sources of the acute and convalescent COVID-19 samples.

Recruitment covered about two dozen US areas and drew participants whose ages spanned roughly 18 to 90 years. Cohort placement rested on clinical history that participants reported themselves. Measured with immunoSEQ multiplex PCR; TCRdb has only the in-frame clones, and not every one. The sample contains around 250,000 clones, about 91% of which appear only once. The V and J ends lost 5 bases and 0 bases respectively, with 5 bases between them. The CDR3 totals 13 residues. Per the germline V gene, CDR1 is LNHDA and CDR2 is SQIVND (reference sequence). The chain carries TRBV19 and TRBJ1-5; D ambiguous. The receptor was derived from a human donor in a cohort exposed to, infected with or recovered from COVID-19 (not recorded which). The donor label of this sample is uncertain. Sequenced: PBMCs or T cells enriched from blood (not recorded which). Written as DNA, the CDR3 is TGTGCCAGTAGTCTTAGTAGCAATCAGCCCCAGCATTTT. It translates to CASSLSSNQPQHF.